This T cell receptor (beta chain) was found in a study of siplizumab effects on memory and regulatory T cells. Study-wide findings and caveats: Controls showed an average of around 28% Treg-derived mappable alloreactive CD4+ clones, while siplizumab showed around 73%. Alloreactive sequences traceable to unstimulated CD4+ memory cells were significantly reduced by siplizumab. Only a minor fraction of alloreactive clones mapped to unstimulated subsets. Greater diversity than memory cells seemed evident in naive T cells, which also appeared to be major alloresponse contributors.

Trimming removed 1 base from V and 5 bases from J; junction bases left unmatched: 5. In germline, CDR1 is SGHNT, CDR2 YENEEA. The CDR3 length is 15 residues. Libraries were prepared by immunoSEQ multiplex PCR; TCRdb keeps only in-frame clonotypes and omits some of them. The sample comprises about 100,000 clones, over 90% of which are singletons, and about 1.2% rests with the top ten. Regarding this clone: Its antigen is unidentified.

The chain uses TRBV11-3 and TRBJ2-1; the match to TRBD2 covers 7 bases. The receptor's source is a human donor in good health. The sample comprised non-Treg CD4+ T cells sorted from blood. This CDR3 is CASSLGGSGNNEQFF. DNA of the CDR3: TGTGCCAGCAGCTTAGGCGGGAGTGGCAACAATGAGCAGTTCTTC.